This T cell receptor beta chain was recovered during a study of shared clonotypes between healthy human individuals. Study summary: Donors consisted of a couple of women and three men between 18 and 49.

Clones were read by immunoSEQ multiplex PCR, and TCRdb kept only the in-frame ones, dropping some. The sample consists of 450,000 to 600,000 clones, 79% of them appearing once. Comments on this clone: A much larger clone lies a single base off, so this may be a read error. Other DNA variants within this sample encode the same CDR3.

The sequenced sample was PBMCs. This receptor was obtained from a woman aged 40-49 years in good health. Some clones in this sample may be carry-over from other donors' samples.

The CDR3: CAHRAEGRSYNEQFF. The CDR3 DNA reads as TGTGCCCACCGGGCAGAGGGCCGGTCCTACAATGAGCAGTTCTTC. V is TRBV6-6 and J is TRBJ2-1; tentatively, D is TRBD2 (5 bases). Looked up from germline, CDR1 is MNHNY and CDR2 is SVGAGI (reference sequence). Trimming removed 11 bases from V and 1 base from J, with 18 bases in between. This CDR3 comprises 15 residues.